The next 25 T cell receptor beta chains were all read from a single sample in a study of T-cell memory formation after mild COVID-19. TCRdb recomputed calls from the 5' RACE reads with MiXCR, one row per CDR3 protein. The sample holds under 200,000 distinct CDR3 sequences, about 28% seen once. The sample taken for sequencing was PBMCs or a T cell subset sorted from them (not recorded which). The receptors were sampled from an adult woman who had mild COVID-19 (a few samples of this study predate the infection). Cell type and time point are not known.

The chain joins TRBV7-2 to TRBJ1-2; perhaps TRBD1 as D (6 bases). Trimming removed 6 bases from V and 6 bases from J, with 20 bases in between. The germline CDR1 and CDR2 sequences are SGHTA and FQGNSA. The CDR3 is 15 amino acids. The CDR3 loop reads CASSRESLSGDGYTF. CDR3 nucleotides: TGTGCCAGCAGTCGCGAGAGCTTGTCAGGGGATGGCTACACCTTC.

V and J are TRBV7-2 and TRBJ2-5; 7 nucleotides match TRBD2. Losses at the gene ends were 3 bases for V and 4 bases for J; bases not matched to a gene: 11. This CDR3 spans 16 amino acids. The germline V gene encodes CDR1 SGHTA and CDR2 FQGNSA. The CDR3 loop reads CASSLAGVAGSETQYF. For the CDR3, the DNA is TGTGCCAGCAGCTTGGCGGGGGTTGCGGGGTCAGAGACCCAGTACTTC. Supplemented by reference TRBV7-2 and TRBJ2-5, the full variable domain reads GAGVSQSPSNKVTEKGKDVELRCDPISGHTALYWYRQSLGQGLEFLIYFQGNSAPDKSGLPSDRFSAERTGGSVSTLTIQRTQQEDSAVYLCASSLAGVAGSETQYFGPGTRLLVL.

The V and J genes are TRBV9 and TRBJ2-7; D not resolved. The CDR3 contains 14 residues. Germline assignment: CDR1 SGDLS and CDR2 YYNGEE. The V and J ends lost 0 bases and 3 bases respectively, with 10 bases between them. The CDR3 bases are TGTGCCAGCAGCGTAGCTTCAGGCCACTACGAGCAGTACTTC. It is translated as CASSVASGHYEQYF.

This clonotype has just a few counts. CDR3 loop: CASSLATGTGVNYGYTF. In DNA, the CDR3 is TGTGCCAGCAGCTTAGCGACCGGGACAGGGGTTAACTATGGCTACACCTTC. The chain is built from TRBV7-2 and TRBJ1-2, with 10 bases that match TRBD1. CDR1 SGHTA and CDR2 FQGNSA come from the germline V gene. V shed 0 bases, J shed 1 base, and the junction held 5 bases outside the gene matches. There are 17 residues in the CDR3.

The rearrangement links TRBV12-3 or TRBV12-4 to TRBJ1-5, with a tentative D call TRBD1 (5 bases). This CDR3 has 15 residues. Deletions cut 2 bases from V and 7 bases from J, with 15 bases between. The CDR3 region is CASSLSWGGLQPQHF. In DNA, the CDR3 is TGTGCCAGCAGTTTAAGTTGGGGGGGACTCCAGCCCCAGCATTTT.

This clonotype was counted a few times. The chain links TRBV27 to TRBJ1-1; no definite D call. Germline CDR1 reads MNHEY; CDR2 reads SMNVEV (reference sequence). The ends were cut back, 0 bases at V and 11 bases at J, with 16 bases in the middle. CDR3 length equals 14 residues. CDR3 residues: CASSLSIGMAEAFF. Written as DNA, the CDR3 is TGTGCCAGCAGTTTATCGATCGGTATGGCGGAGGCTTTCTTT.

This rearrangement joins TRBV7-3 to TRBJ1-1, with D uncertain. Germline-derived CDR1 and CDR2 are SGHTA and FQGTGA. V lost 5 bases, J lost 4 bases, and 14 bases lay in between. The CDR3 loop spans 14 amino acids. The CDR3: CASSPQAGVTEAFF. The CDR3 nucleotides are TGTGCCAGCAGCCCCCAGGCAGGAGTCACTGAAGCTTTCTTT.

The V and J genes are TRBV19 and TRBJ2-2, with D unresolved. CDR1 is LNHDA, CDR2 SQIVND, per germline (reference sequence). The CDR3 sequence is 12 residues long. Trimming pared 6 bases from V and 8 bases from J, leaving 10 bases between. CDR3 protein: CASSPRLGELFF. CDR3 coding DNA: TGTGCCAGTAGCCCAAGGCTGGGGGAGCTGTTTTTT.

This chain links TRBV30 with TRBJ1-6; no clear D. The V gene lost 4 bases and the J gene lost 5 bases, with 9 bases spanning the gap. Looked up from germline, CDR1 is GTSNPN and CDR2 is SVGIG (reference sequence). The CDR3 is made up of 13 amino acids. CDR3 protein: CAWTVRHNSPLHF. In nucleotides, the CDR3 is TGTGCCTGGACAGTCAGACATAATTCACCCCTCCACTTT. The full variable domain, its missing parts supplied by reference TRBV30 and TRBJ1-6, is SQTIHQWPATLVQPVGSPLSLECTVEGTSNPNLYWYRQAAGRGLQLLFYSVGIGQISSEVPQNLSASRPQDRQFILSSKKLLLSDSGFYLCAWTVRHNSPLHFGNGTRLTVT.

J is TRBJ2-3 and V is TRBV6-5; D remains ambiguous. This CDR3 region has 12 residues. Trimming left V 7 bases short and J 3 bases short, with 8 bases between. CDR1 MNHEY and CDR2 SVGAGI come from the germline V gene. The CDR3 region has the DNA TGTGCCAGCACCTCGAGGACAGATACGCAGTATTTT. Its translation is CASTSRTDTQYF.

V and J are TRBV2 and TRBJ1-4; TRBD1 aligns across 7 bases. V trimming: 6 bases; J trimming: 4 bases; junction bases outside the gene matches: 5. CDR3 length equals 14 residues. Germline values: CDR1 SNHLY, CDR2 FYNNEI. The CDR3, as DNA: TGTGCCAGCAGGAAGGGACAGCGTAATGAAAAACTGTTTTTT. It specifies CASRKGQRNEKLFF.

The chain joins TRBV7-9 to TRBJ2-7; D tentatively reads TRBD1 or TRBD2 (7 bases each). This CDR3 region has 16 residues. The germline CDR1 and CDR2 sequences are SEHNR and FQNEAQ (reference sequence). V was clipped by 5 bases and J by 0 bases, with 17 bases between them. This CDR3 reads CASSPGGDRPSYEQYF. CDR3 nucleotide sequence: TGTGCCAGCAGCCCTGGGGGGGACAGACCCTCCTACGAGCAGTACTTC.

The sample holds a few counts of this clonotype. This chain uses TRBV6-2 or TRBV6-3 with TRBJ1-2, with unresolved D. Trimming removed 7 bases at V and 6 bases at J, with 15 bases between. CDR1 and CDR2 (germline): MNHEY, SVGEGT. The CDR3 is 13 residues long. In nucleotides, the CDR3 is TGTGCCAGCATAGGAGGGCTACACCATGGCTACACCTTC. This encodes CASIGGLHHGYTF.

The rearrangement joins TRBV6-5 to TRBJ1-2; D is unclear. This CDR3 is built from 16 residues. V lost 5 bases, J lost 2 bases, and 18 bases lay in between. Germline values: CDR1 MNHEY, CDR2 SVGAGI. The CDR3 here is CASSALAMTGNYGYTF. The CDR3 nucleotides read TGTGCCAGCAGTGCATTAGCTATGACGGGGAACTATGGCTACACCTTC.

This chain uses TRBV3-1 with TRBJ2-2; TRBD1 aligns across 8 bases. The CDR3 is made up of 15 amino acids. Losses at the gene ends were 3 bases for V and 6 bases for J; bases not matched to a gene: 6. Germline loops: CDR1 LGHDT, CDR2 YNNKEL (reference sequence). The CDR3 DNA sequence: TGTGCCAGCAGCCATTCGGACAGGGAGTCCGGGGAGCTGTTTTTT. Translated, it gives CASSHSDRESGELFF. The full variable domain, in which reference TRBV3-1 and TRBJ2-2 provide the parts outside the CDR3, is DTAVSQTPKYLVTQMGNDKSIKCEQNLGHDTMYWYKQDSKKFLKIMFSYNNKELIINETVPNRFSPKSPDKAHLNLHINSLELGDSAVYFCASSHSDRESGELFFGEGSRLTVL.

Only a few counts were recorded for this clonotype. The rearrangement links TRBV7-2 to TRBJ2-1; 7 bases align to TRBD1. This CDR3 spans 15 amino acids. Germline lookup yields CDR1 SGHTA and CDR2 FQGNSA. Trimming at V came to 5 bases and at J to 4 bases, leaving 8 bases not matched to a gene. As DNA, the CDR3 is TGTGCCAGCAGCCTAACCCGGACAGGTTACAATGAGCAGTTCTTC. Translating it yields CASSLTRTGYNEQFF.

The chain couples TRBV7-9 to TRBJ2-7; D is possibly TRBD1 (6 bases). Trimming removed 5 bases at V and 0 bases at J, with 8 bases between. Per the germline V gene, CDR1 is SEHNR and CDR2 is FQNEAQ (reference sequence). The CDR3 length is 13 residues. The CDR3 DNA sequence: TGTGCCAGCAGCCGCAGGGGCTCCTACGAGCAGTACTTC. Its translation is CASSRRGSYEQYF.

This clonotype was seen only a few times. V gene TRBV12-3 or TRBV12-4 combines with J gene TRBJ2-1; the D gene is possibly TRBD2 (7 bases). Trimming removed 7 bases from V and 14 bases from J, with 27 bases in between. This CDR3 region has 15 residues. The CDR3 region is CASTRGGGVGNLEFF. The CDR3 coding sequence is TGTGCCAGCACCCGAGGGGGGGGAGTGGGCAATTTGGAGTTCTTC.

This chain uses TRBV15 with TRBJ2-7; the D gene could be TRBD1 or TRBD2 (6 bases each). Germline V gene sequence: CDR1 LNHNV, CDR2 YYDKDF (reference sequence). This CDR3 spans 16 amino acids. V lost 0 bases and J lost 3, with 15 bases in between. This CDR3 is CATSRDPQGRIYEQYF. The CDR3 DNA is TGTGCCACCAGCAGAGATCCCCAGGGGAGGATCTACGAGCAGTACTTC.

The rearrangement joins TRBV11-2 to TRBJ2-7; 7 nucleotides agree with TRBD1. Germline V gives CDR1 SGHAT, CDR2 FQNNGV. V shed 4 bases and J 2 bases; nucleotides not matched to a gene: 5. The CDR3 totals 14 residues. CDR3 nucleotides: TGTGCCAGCAGCTCCAGGACAGGACCCTACGAGCAGTACTTC. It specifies CASSSRTGPYEQYF.

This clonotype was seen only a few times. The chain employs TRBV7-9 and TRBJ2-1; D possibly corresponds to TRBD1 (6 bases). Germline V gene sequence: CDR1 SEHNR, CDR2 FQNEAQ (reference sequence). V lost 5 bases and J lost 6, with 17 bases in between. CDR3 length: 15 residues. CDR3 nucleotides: TGTGCCAGCAGCGACCGGACAGCTGGCGGCAATGAGCAGTTCTTC. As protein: CASSDRTAGGNEQFF.

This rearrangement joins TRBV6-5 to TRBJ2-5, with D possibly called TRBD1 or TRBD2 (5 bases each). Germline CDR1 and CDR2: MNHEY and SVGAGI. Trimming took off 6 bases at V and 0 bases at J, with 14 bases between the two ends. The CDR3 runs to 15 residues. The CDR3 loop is CASRSRGRYQETQYF. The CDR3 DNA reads TGTGCCAGCAGGTCCCGGGGCAGGTACCAAGAGACCCAGTACTTC.

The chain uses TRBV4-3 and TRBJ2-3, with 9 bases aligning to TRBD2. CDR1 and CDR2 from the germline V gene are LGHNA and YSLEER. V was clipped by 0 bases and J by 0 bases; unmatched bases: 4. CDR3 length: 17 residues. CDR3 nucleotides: TGCGCCAGCAGCCAAGACCCGCTAGCGGGGAGCACAGATACGCAGTATTTT. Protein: CASSQDPLAGSTDTQYF.

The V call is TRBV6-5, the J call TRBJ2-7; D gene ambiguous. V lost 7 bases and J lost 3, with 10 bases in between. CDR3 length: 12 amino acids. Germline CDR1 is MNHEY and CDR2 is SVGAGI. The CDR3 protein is CASTGRYYEQYF. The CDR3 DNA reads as TGTGCCAGCACGGGCAGGTACTACGAGCAGTACTTC.

The CDR3: CASSYTTASNYGYTF. CDR3 DNA: TGTGCCAGCAGTTACACGACAGCCAGTAACTATGGCTACACCTTC. The gene calls are TRBV6-5 and TRBJ1-2, with a possible D match to TRBD1 (5 bases). In germline, CDR1 is MNHEY, CDR2 SVGAGI. The CDR3 consists of 15 residues. Trimming removed 2 bases from V and 1 base from J, with 11 bases in between.